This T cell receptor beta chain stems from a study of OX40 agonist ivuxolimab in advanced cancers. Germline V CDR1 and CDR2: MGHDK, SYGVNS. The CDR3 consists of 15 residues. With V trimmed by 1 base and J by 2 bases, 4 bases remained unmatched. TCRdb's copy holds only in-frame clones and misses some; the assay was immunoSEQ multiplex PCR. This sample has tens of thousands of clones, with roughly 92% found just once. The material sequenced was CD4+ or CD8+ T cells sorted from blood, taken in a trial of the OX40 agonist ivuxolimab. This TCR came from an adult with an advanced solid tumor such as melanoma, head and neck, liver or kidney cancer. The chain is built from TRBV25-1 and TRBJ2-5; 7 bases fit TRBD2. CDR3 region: CASSEFGGGQETQYF. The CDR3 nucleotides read TGTGCCAGCAGTGAATTTGGCGGGGGTCAAGAGACCCAGTACTTC.